A single sample gave rise to the 11 T cell receptor beta chains below, sequenced in a study of shared clonotypes between healthy human individuals. Profiling relied on immunoSEQ multiplex PCR, and the TCRdb table lists in-frame clones only, not all of them. This sample has about 980,000 clones, with 60% to 85% found just once. The specimen sequenced was memory CD4+ T cells sorted from blood. Documented subset: CD45RA-negative fraction. The receptor set was obtained from a man aged 18 to 35 in good health.

The chain recombines TRBV28 with TRBJ1-2; unclear D gene. Trimming took off 5 bases at V and 1 base at J, with 11 bases between the two ends. Germline V gene data show CDR1 as MDHEN and CDR2 as SYDVKM. The CDR3 runs 14 residues. CDR3 nucleotide sequence: TGTGCCAGCAGTGTTACTGGGGTTAACTATGGCTACACCTTC. Translated, it gives CASSVTGVNYGYTF.

This chain joins TRBV28 and TRBJ2-7; 8 bases agree with TRBD1. Germline CDR1 reads MDHEN; CDR2 reads SYDVKM. The CDR3 is 13 amino acids. The J segment lost 2 bases and the V segment lost 6 bases, leaving 3 bases of the junction unmatched. The CDR3 DNA sequence: TGTGCCAGCAGGTGGACAGGGCCCTACGAGCAGTACTTC. Its translation is CASRWTGPYEQYF.

This clone was counted ten times or more. The chain couples TRBV7-2 to TRBJ2-6, with a tentative D call TRBD2 (5 bases). V was pared by 5 bases and J by 0 bases, with 17 bases between. The CDR3 is 18 residues long. Germline CDR1 reads SGHTA; CDR2 reads FQGNSA. CDR3 coding DNA: TGTGCCAGCAGCCTAGAGGGCACCAAATTCTCTGGGGCCAACGTCCTGACTTTC. Protein product: CASSLEGTKFSGANVLTF.

The V call is TRBV10-3, the J call TRBJ1-1, with D uncertain. CDR1 ENHRY and CDR2 SYGVKD come from the germline V gene. V lost 0 bases to trimming and J lost 7 bases, with 9 bases between them. This CDR3 has 13 amino acids. In DNA, the CDR3 is TGTGCCATCAGTGAGTCGTACAAGGATGAAGCTTTCTTT. This translates into CAISESYKDEAFF.

This clone was counted ten times or more. This sequence joins TRBV5-4 and TRBJ2-3; the match to TRBD2 covers 8 bases. The CDR3 length is 13 residues. From germline, CDR1 is SGHNT and CDR2 YYREEE (reference sequence). V shed 4 bases and J 8 bases; nucleotides not matched to a gene: 6. This CDR3 reads CASSIRGGGTQYF. The DNA for the CDR3 is TGTGCCAGCAGCATTCGGGGGGGTGGTACGCAGTATTTT.

This chain joins TRBV2 and TRBJ2-5, with no clear D. This CDR3 contains 11 residues. Germline CDR1 SNHLY, CDR2 FYNNEI. Trimming left V 6 bases short and J 5 bases short, with 7 bases between. The CDR3 DNA reads TGTGCCAGCAGGAAGGCGGAGACCCAGTACTTC. Protein sequence: CASRKAETQYF.

V is TRBV4-3 and J is TRBJ1-2; D not resolved. V lost 4 bases to trimming and J lost 2 bases, with 14 bases between them. This CDR3 is built from 15 residues. Germline CDR1 LGHNA, CDR2 YSLEER. The chain's CDR3 is CASSPGPNLNYGYTF. As DNA, the CDR3 is TGCGCCAGCAGCCCCGGACCGAATCTAAACTATGGCTACACCTTC.

This clone was picked up one time. J is TRBJ2-3 and V is TRBV5-4; a weak D match, TRBD2 (5 bases). Germline V gives CDR1 SGHNT, CDR2 YYREEE (reference sequence). The V end lost 4 bases, the J end lost 2 bases, and 17 bases lay between the germline ends. This CDR3 is built from 16 residues. CDR3 amino acids: CASSDGGSSATDTQYF. Here the CDR3 DNA reads TGTGCCAGCAGCGATGGTGGGAGTTCCGCCACAGATACGCAGTATTTT.

Turning to this clone: The same CDR3 is also encoded by other DNA sequences in this sample. The gene calls are TRBV30 and TRBJ1-2, with 7 bases identical to TRBD1. V shed 0 bases, J shed 1 base, and the junction held 2 bases outside the gene matches. Germline V CDR1 and CDR2: GTSNPN, SVGIG (reference sequence). This CDR3 has 14 residues. The CDR3 coding sequence is TGTGCCTGGAGTGTAGGGGGCCTTAACTATGGCTACACCTTC. The encoded protein is CAWSVGGLNYGYTF.

The V call is TRBV7-8, the J call TRBJ2-3; D remains unclear. The CDR3 has 12 residues. V lost 5 bases and J lost 6, with 9 bases in between. CDR1 SGHVS and CDR2 FQNEAQ come from the germline V gene. The CDR3 sequence is CASSPQRDTQYF. In DNA form, the CDR3 reads TGTGCCAGCAGCCCACAGAGGGATACGCAGTATTTT.

The gene calls are TRBV10-2 and TRBJ2-1; 10 bases align to TRBD1. The CDR3 extends over 14 amino acids. V dropped 7 bases and J dropped 5; count of bases not matched to a gene: 5. CDR1 WSHSY and CDR2 SAAADI come from the germline V gene. The CDR3 here is CASNRQGADNEQFF. DNA of the CDR3: TGCGCCAGCAACAGACAGGGGGCAGACAATGAGCAGTTCTTC.